The next 12 T cell receptor beta chains were all read from a single sample in a study of shared clonotypes between healthy human individuals. Sequencing was performed with immunoSEQ multiplex PCR; in TCRdb, only in-frame clones are kept and a portion is missing. The sample lists about 2.5 million clones; around 93% were seen once. The sample consisted of naive CD4+ T cells from PBMCs. The subset here: CD45RA+ positively selected. Receptors were obtained from a man aged 18 to 35 in good health. Some clones in this sample may be carry-over from other donors' samples.

The chain is built from TRBV7-9 and TRBJ1-5; perhaps TRBD1 as D (5 bases). Germline CDR1 and CDR2: SEHNR and FQNEAQ (reference sequence). V was clipped by 4 bases and J by 4 bases, with 11 bases between them. The CDR3 extends over 14 amino acids. CDR3 amino acids: CASSSDRGNQPQHF. In DNA, the CDR3 is TGTGCCAGCAGCTCAGATCGGGGGAATCAGCCCCAGCATTTT. Combining the CDR3 with reference TRBV7-9 and TRBJ1-5 gives the whole variable domain DTGVSQNPRHKITKRGQNVTFRCDPISEHNRLYWYRQTLGQGPEFLTYFQNEAQLEKSRLLSDRFSAERPKGSFSTLEIQRTEQGDSAMYLCASSSDRGNQPQHFGDGTRLSIL.

The V and J genes are TRBV9 and TRBJ2-3; D remains ambiguous. Trimming cost V 2 bases and J 4 bases, with 11 bases left between them. CDR3 length: 14 residues. The V gene's germline CDR1 is SGDLS and CDR2 YYNGEE. The CDR3, as DNA: TGTGCCAGCAGCGTGAGGAGCGCCCCAGATACGCAGTATTTT. This codes for CASSVRSAPDTQYF. Supplemented by reference TRBV9 and TRBJ2-3, the full variable domain reads DSGVTQTPKHLITATGQRVTLRCSPRSGDLSVYWYQQSLDQGLQFLIQYYNGEERAKGNILERFSAQQFPDLHSELNLSSLELGDSALYFCASSVRSAPDTQYFGPGTRLTVL.

The chain is built from TRBV15 and TRBJ2-5; D could derive from TRBD1 or TRBD2 (5 bases each). Looked up from germline, CDR1 is LNHNV and CDR2 is YYDKDF (reference sequence). Trimming took off 5 bases at V and 4 bases at J, with 14 bases between the two ends. The CDR3 is 14 residues long. CDR3 sequence: CATSLNPGGETQYF. For the CDR3, the DNA is TGTGCCACCAGCCTTAACCCTGGGGGAGAGACCCAGTACTTC.

The chain has TRBV9 and TRBJ1-2; D is unresolved. Germline V gene lookup returns CDR1 SGDLS and CDR2 YYNGEE. V dropped 0 bases and J dropped 8 bases, with 14 bases sitting between them. The CDR3 is 14 residues long. Here the CDR3 reads CASSVAPIGIGYTF. The CDR3 nucleotides are TGTGCCAGCAGCGTAGCTCCCATAGGGATAGGCTACACCTTC.

The rearrangement joins TRBV10-2 to TRBJ2-1, with D maybe TRBD2 (5 bases). Looked up from germline, CDR1 is WSHSY and CDR2 is SAAADI. The CDR3 contains 13 residues. Trimming stripped 6 bases from V and 4 bases from J, with 10 bases between. This chain's CDR3 is CASRSGMYNEQFF. The CDR3 DNA reads TGCGCCAGCAGGAGCGGAATGTACAATGAGCAGTTCTTC.

This chain connects TRBV7-3 to TRBJ2-6, with 11 positions matching TRBD1. The CDR3 loop spans 18 amino acids. CDR1 is SGHTA and CDR2 is FQGTGA in the germline V gene. The trim removed 5 bases at V and 4 bases at J, leaving 10 bases unmatched. CDR3 region: CASSRTGGLESGANVLTF. The DNA for the CDR3 is TGTGCCAGCAGCCGGACAGGGGGCCTCGAATCGGGGGCCAACGTCCTGACTTTC.

Regarding this clone: The sample has other DNA sequences that encode this CDR3 too. This chain links TRBV5-1 with TRBJ2-1; 10 bases fit TRBD1. V gave up 1 base and J gave up 4 bases; unmatched junction bases: 2. CDR1 is SGHRS, CDR2 YFSETQ, per germline. The CDR3 covers 15 residues. CDR3 loop: CASSLPGQGYNEQFF. Here the CDR3 DNA reads TGCGCCAGCAGCTTGCCGGGACAGGGGTACAATGAGCAGTTCTTC. The whole variable domain, filled in from reference TRBV5-1 and TRBJ2-1, reads KAGVTQTPRYLIKTRGQQVTLSCSPISGHRSVSWYQQTPGQGLQFLFEYFSETQRNKGNFPGRFSGRQFSNSRSEMNVSTLELGDSALYLCASSLPGQGYNEQFFGPGTRLTVL.

The CDR3 sequence is CASSFDRGYETQYF. The CDR3 DNA reads as TGTGCCAGCAGCTTCGACAGGGGGTACGAGACCCAGTACTTC. The chain recombines TRBV7-2 with TRBJ2-5, with TRBD1 identical over 9 bases. This CDR3 spans 14 amino acids. V was clipped by 3 bases and J by 5 bases; unmatched bases: 4. The germline V gene has CDR1 SGHTA and CDR2 FQGNSA.

V and J are TRBV11-2 and TRBJ2-7; 15 nucleotides agree with TRBD2. The CDR3 contains 16 residues. Germline loops: CDR1 SGHAT, CDR2 FQNNGV. J lost 8 bases, V lost 5 bases, and 10 bases had no gene match. CDR3 coding DNA: TGTGCCAGCAGCACCTGGACTAGCGGGAGGGCCCTCCAGCAGTACTTC. Its protein is CASSTWTSGRALQQYF.

The V gene is TRBV19, the J gene TRBJ2-5, with D perhaps TRBD1 or TRBD2 (5 bases each). Germline assignment: CDR1 LNHDA and CDR2 SQIVND (reference sequence). The germline V and J ends were trimmed by 6 bases and 2 bases, with 7 bases remaining between them. CDR3 length: 12 amino acids. CDR3 sequence: CASRGTQETQYF. The CDR3 DNA follows: TGTGCCAGTAGGGGGACGCAAGAGACCCAGTACTTC. Full variable domain (outside the CDR3, taken from reference TRBV19 and TRBJ2-5): DGGITQSPKYLFRKEGQNVTLSCEQNLNHDAMYWYRQDPGQGLRLIYYSQIVNDFQKGDIAEGYSVSREKKESFPLTVTSAQKNPTAFYLCASRGTQETQYFGPGTRLLVL.

The rearrangement joins TRBV30 to TRBJ2-1; D tentatively reads TRBD1 or TRBD2 (5 bases each). Germline CDR1 is GTSNPN and CDR2 is SVGIG (reference sequence). CDR3 length equals 14 residues. The germline V and J ends were trimmed by 0 bases and 2 bases, with 8 bases remaining between them. The CDR3 region is CAWSVMGAYNEQFF. The CDR3 DNA reads as TGTGCCTGGAGTGTAATGGGGGCCTACAATGAGCAGTTCTTC. The variable domain in full, completed from reference TRBV30 and TRBJ2-1, reads SQTIHQWPATLVQPVGSPLSLECTVEGTSNPNLYWYRQAAGRGLQLLFYSVGIGQISSEVPQNLSASRPQDRQFILSSKKLLLSDSGFYLCAWSVMGAYNEQFFGPGTRLTVL.

Points on this clone: The identical CDR3 is also encoded by other nucleotide sequences in the sample. V gene TRBV6-5 combines with J gene TRBJ2-5; a possible D gene is TRBD2 (5 bases). The V gene lost 7 bases and the J gene lost 5 bases, with 8 bases spanning the gap. The length of the CDR3 is 11 residues. Germline V gives CDR1 MNHEY, CDR2 SVGAGI. The CDR3 sequence: CASKRRETQYF. The CDR3 DNA reads TGTGCCAGCAAGAGGAGGGAGACCCAGTACTTC.